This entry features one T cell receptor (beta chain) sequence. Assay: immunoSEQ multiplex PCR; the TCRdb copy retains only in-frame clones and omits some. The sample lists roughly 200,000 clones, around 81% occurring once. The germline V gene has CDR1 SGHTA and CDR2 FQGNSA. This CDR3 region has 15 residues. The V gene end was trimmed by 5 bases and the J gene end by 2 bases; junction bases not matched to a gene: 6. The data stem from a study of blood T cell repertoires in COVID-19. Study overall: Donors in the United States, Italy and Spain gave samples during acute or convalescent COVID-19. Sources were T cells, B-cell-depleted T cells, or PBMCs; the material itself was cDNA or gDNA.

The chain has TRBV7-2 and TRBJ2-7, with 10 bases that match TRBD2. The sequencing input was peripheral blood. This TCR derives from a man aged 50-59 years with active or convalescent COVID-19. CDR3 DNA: TGTGCCAGCAGCAAAGGGGGACTAGCGCCCTACGAGCAGTACTTC. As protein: CASSKGGLAPYEQYF. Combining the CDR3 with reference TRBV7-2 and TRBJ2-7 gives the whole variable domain GAGVSQSPSNKVTEKGKDVELRCDPISGHTALYWYRQSLGQGLEFLIYFQGNSAPDKSGLPSDRFSAERTGGSVSTLTIQRTQQEDSAVYLCASSKGGLAPYEQYFGPGTRLTVT.